This passage covers 5 T cell receptor beta chains from one sample sequenced in a study of blood T cell repertoires in COVID-19. The assay was immunoSEQ multiplex PCR, and TCRdb's table has in-frame clones only and misses some. The table lists over 40,000 clones, about 92% of them singletons. Sequenced input: peripheral blood. The source of these receptors is a human donor in a cohort sampled during active COVID-19.

The V and J genes are TRBV25-1 and TRBJ1-3, with no clear D. The V gene lost 2 bases and the J gene lost 3 bases, with 11 bases spanning the gap. Looked up from germline, CDR1 is MGHDK and CDR2 is SYGVNS. The CDR3 has 15 residues. This chain's CDR3 is CASSEPGLFGNTIYF. The CDR3 coding sequence is TGTGCCAGCAGTGAACCCGGACTCTTTGGAAACACCATATATTTT.

This chain links TRBV2 with TRBJ1-5, with 7 bases that match TRBD1. From germline, CDR1 is SNHLY and CDR2 FYNNEI. The CDR3 has 14 residues. V lost 4 bases to trimming and J lost 4 bases; unmatched junction nucleotides: 4. This chain's CDR3 is CASSGRQGNQPQHF. In nucleotides, the CDR3 is TGTGCCAGCAGTGGGCGACAGGGTAATCAGCCCCAGCATTTT.

The genes are TRBV3-1 (or the pseudogene TRBV3-2) and TRBJ2-7; D possibly corresponds to TRBD1 (5 bases). CDR3 length equals 15 residues. The V end lost 3 bases, the J end lost 3 bases, and 15 bases lay between the germline ends. From germline, CDR1 is LGHDT and CDR2 YNNKEL (reference sequence). CDR3 bases: TGTGCCAGCAGCCACAATCCATCAGGGCTCTACGAGCAGTACTTC. Translation: CASSHNPSGLYEQYF.

The chain couples TRBV9 to TRBJ2-3, with 7 positions matching TRBD2. Germline assignment: CDR1 SGDLS and CDR2 YYNGEE. The junction had 8 bases not matched to a gene; V was cut back by 0 bases and J by 4 bases. The CDR3 totals 16 residues. The CDR3 loop reads CASSVAVWGGADTQYF. DNA for the CDR3: TGTGCCAGCAGCGTAGCGGTCTGGGGGGGTGCAGATACGCAGTATTTT.

The V call is TRBV4-2, the J call TRBJ2-1; D is uncertain. CDR1 LGHNA and CDR2 YNFKEQ come from the germline V gene. Trimming cost V 4 bases and J 6 bases, with 4 bases left between them. The CDR3 runs to 11 residues. The CDR3, as DNA: TGTGCCAGCAGCCTACTCAATGAGCAGTTCTTC. Its protein product is CASSLLNEQFF.